The TCR beta chain described here comes from a study of blood T cell repertoires in COVID-19 (dated by TCRdb to the early 2020s). Looking at the study overall: Samples from collaborators originated in the United States, Italy and Spain and spanned both the acute and convalescent phases of COVID-19. The repertoires were made available in a free public database intended to serve as a resource for research on the immune response to SARS-CoV-2. The sample metadata nearly always contained a de-identified subject ID, COVID-19 status, age in years and sex. The prospective study material was composed of cDNA or gDNA derived from T cells, B-cell-depleted T cells, or PBMCs. Deeply sampled blood TCRbeta repertoires from subjects exposed to, actively infected with, or recovered from COVID-19 were included in the dataset. Samples came from the ongoing ImmuneRACE study (first 160 participants) plus 1,254 subjects from 6 global collaborators. Where HLA class I and class II types were available, the types were taken from metadata supplied by the sample provider, not from assay-based typing. Study-level results and caveats: How much clinical and demographic metadata was included differed by source and by participant, and the metadata was provided uncurated.

On this clone itself: Its cognate antigen has yet to be identified. The input lacks base qualities; no much larger clone sits a single base away.

The germline V gene encodes CDR1 LGHDT and CDR2 YNNKEL (reference sequence). The trim is 5 bases for V and 1 base for J, with a gap of 16 bases between the germline ends. Reading from cysteine to phenylalanine, the CDR3 counts 16 amino acids. Solely the CDR3 DNA is kept, with 48 bases framed from the first base. TCRbeta CDR3 regions were amplified from genomic DNA using the immunoSEQ Assay, a bias-controlled multiplex PCR. From the authors' description of their analysis: Within the assay, amplification of reference gene primers was used to estimate how many nucleated cells each sample contained. To quantify the absolute abundance of each unique TCRbeta CDR3 rearrangement, sequence reads were collapsed and filtered. For each sample, productive Simpson clonality was calculated by taking the square root of Simpson's diversity index across productive rearrangements. The table was pulled from immuneACCESS by TCRdb, which kept in-frame rearrangements only. Such tables lose some clones; where checked, under half of the loss comes from unresolved V genes, and the rest has no known cause. V, J and clone size were drawn from that table, and D and trimming were deduced from the DNA. This sample has roughly 180,000 clones in its table, and about 70% of those were observed once. The ten largest account for roughly 8.8% of the sample.

Each collaborating institution followed its own protocols to collect whole blood in K2EDTA tubes. Collaborator samples were shipped for TCRbeta analysis as frozen whole blood, isolated PBMCs, or DNA extracted from either sample type. The receptor was isolated from a woman between 45 and 60 years old with active or convalescent COVID-19. The V and J genes are TRBV3-1 (or the pseudogene TRBV3-2) and TRBJ2-3; the D gene is perhaps TRBD2, from 5 matching bases. The sequencing input was peripheral blood. The DNA is as follows: TGTGCCAGCAGCTATTTGGTGGGAGAGGGCACAGATACGCAGTATTTT. Its translation reads: CASSYLVGEGTDTQYF.